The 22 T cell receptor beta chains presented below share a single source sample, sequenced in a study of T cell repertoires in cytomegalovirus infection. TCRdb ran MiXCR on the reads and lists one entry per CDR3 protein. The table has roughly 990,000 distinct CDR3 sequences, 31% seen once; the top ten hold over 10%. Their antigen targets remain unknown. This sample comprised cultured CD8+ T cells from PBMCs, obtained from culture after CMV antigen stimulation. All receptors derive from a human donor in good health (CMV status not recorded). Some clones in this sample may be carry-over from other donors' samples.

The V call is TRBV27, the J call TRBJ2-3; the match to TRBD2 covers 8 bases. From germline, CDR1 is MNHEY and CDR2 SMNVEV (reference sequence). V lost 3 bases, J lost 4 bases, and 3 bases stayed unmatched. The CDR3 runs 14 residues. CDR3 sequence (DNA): TGTGCCAGCAGTTTTGGACTAGCTCCAGATACGCAGTATTTT. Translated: CASSFGLAPDTQYF.

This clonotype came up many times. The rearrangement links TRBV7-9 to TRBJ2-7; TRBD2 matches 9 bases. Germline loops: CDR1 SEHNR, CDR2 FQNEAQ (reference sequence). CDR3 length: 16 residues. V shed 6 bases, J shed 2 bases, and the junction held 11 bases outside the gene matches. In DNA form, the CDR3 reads TGTGCCAGCAGTACGGCCCTAGCGGGGCCTACCTACGAGCAGTACTTC. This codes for CASSTALAGPTYEQYF.

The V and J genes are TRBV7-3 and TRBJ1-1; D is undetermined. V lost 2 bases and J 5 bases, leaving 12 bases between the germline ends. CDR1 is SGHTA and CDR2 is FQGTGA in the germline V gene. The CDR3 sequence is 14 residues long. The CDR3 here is CASSLPLPGTEAFF. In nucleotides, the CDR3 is TGTGCCAGCAGCTTACCACTCCCGGGGACTGAAGCTTTCTTT.

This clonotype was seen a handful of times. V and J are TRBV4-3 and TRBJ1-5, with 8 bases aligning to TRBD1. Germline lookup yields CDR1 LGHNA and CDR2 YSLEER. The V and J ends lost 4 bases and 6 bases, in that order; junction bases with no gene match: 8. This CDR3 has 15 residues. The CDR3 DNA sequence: TGCGCCAGCAGCCGAATTCAGGGGGCCGGTCAGCCCCAGCATTTT. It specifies CASSRIQGAGQPQHF.

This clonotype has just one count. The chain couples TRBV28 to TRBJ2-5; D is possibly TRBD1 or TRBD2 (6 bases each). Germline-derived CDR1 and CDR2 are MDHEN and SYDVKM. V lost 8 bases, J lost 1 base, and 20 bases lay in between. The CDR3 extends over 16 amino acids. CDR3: CASGPTTGAFQETQYF. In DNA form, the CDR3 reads TGTGCCAGCGGTCCTACCACGGGGGCTTTCCAAGAGACCCAGTACTTC.

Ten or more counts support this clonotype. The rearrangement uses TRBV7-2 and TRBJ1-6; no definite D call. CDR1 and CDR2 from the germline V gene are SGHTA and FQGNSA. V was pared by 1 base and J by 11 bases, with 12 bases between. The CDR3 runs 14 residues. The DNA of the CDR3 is TGTGCCAGCAGCTTAGGACGGCAGGCTACACCCCTCCACTTT. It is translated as CASSLGRQATPLHF.

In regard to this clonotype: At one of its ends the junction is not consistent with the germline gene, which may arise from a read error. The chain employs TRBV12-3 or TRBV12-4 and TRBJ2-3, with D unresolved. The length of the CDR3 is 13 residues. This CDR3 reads CASGRASTDSQYF. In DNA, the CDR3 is TGTGCCAGTGGACGGGCCAGCACAGATTCGCAGTATTTT.

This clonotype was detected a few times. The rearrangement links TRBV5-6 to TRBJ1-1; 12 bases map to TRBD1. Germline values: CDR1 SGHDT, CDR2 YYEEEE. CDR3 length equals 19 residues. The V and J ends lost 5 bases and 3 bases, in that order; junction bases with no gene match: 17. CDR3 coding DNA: TGTGCCAGCAGTTATCCGGGACAGGGGGCGATACTAGCGGACACTGAAGCTTTCTTT. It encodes CASSYPGQGAILADTEAFF.

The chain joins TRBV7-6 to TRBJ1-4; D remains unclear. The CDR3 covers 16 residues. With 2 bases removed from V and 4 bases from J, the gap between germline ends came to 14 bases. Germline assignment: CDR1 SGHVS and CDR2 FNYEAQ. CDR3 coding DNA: TGTGCCAGCAGCTTATGGCCGCCTGGGAATAATGAAAAACTGTTTTTT. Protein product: CASSLWPPGNNEKLFF.

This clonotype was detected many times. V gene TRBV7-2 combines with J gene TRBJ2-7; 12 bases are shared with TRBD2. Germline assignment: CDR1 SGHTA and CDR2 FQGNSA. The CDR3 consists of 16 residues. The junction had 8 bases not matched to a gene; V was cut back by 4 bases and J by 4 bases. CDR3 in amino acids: CASSSRLAGDWYEQYF. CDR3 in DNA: TGTGCCAGCAGCTCCCGACTAGCGGGGGATTGGTACGAGCAGTACTTC.

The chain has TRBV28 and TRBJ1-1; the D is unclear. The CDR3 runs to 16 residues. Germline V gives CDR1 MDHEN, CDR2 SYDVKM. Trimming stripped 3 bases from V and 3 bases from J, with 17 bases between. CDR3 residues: CASSFQRVGLDTEAFF. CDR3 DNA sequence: TGTGCCAGCAGTTTCCAACGGGTCGGGCTTGACACTGAAGCTTTCTTT.

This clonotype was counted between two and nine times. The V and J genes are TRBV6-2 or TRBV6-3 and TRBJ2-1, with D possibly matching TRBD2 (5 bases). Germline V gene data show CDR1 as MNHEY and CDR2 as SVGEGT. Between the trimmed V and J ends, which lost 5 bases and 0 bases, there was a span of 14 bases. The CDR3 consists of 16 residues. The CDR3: CASSTISGHSYNEQFF. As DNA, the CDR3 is TGTGCCAGCAGTACCATAAGCGGCCACTCCTACAATGAGCAGTTCTTC.

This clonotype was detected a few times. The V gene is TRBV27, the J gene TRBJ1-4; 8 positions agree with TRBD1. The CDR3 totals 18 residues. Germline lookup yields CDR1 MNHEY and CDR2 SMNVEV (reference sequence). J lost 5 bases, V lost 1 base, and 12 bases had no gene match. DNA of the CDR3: TGTGCCAGCAGTTTATATCGGACAGGGTTGGTGGAAAATGAAAAACTGTTTTTT. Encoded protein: CASSLYRTGLVENEKLFF.

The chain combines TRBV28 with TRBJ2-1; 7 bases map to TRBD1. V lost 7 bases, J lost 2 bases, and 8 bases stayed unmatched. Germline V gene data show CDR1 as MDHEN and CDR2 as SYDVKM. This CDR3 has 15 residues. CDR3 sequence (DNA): TGTGCCAGCAAGACAGGGCAAAAAGCCTACAATGAGCAGTTCTTC. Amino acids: CASKTGQKAYNEQFF. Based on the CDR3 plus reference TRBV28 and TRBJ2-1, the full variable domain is DVKVTQSSRYLVKRTGEKVFLECVQDMDHENMFWYRQDPGLGLRLIYFSYDVKMKEKGDIPEGYSVSREKKERFSLILESASTNQTSMYLCASKTGQKAYNEQFFGPGTRLTVL.

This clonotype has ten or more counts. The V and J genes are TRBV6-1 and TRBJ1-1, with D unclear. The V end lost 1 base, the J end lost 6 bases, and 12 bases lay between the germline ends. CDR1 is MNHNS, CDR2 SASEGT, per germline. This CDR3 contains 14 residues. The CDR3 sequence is CASSEGPVNPEAFF. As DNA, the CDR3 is TGTGCCAGCAGTGAAGGGCCGGTGAATCCTGAAGCTTTCTTT.

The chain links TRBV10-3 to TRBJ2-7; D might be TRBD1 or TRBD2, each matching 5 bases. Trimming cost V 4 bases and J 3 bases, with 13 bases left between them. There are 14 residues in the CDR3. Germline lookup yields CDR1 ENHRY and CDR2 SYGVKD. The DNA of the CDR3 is TGTGCCATCAGTGGGGGGTTCGGGGACTACGAGCAGTACGTC. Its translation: CAISGGFGDYEQYV.

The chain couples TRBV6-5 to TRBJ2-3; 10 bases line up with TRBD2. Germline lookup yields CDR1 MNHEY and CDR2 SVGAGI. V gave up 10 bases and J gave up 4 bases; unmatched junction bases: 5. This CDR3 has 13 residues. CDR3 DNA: TGTGCCACCTCTAGCGGGGGATCAGATACGCAGTATTTT. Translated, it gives CATSSGGSDTQYF.

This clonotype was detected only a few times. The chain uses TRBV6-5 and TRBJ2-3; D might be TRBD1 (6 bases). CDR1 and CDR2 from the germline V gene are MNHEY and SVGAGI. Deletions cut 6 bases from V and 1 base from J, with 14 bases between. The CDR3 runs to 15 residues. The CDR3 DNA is TGTGCCAGCAGGGTACAGGGTAGCGGCACAGATACGCAGTATTTT. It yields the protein CASRVQGSGTDTQYF.

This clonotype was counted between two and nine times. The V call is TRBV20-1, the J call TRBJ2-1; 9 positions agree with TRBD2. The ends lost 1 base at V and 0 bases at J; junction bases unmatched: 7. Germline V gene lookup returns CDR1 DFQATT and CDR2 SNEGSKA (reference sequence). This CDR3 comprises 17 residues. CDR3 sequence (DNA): TGCAGTGCTAGAGGATTTAGCGGGGGTTCCTCCTACAATGAGCAGTTCTTC. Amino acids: CSARGFSGGSSYNEQFF.

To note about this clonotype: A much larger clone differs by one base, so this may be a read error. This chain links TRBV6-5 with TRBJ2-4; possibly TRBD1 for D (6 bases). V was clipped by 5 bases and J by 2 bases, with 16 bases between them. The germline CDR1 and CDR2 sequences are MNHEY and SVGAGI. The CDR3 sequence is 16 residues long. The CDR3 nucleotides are TGTGCCAGCAGTGCCCGAGGGGGAAGGACCAAAAACATTCAGTACTTC. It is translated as CASSARGGRTKNIQYF.

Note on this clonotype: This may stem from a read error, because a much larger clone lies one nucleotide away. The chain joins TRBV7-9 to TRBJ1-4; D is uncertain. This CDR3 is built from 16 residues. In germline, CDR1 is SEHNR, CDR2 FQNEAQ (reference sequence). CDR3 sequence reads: CANSLALGGTNEKLFF. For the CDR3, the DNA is TGTGCCAACAGCTTAGCGCTAGGCGGCACTAATGAAAAACTGTTTTTT.

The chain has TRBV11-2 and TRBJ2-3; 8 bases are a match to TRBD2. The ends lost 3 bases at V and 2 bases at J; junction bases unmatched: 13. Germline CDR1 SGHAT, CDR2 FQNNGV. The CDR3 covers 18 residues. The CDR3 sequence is CASSLRGGGPFVTDTQYF. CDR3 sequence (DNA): TGTGCCAGCAGCTTGAGAGGCGGGGGGCCCTTTGTCACAGATACGCAGTATTTT.